The TCR beta chain under discussion was sequenced for a study of OX40 agonist ivuxolimab in advanced cancers. At the level of the whole study: Ivuxolimab was a fully human IgG2 agonistic monoclonal antibody targeting the costimulatory receptor OX40 (CD134). Intravenous ivuxolimab was administered to patients every 2 weeks at six dose levels: 0.01, 0.1, 0.3, 1.5, 3 and 10 mg/kg. Among the approximately 54 dose-escalation patients, about 20 had hepatocellular carcinoma, approximately 15 melanoma, 9 renal cell carcinoma and 9 head and neck cancer. In the dose-escalation cohort, around four fifths of patients were male, and the mean age was around 60 years, with a range of 23 to 79. Patients were allowed to have had prior anti-PD-1, anti-PD-L1 or anti-CTLA-4 therapy, and roughly 40% of the dose-escalation patients had been treated with checkpoint inhibitors. Partial responses were achieved by three dose-escalation patients, of whom one had hepatocellular carcinoma and two had cutaneous melanoma. Peripheral TCRbeta sequencing was intended to test whether TCR sequence diversity was altered and clonal T-cell expansion was caused by ivuxolimab. The paper describes the monotherapy dose-escalation part (N ≈ 51 patients) of the phase I trial of ivuxolimab. General study outcomes and caveats: Low levels of normalized T-cell clonal expansion were also seen in some nonresponding patients. Antigen specificity was not determined for the clonally expanded peripheral T cells. After ivuxolimab, more expanded clones were found on average in CD8+ T cells than in CD4+ T cells. At doses from 0.1 to 3.0 mg/kg, clonal expansion was seen in both CD4+ and CD8+ blood T cells between baseline and week 6. In the 0.1-3.0 mg/kg groups, partial responders were among the patients with the lowest normalized peripheral clonal expansion, particularly in CD8+ T cells.

Genomic DNA was isolated from the sorted cells so that the TCRbeta CDR3 region could be sequenced. TCRbeta CDR3 regions were sequenced using the immunoSEQ Assay. This immuneACCESS table, as held by TCRdb, lists in-frame sequences with V and J called but not all clones. Of the missing ones, under half trace to an unresolved V gene in checked studies; the others have no known cause. This sample gives around 80,000 clones in total; 87% of them show up just once. In total, the top ten clones hold 0.45% to 0.7% of the sample. Patients with a history of autoimmune disease or receiving systemic immunosuppression were excluded from the trial. Peripheral blood for TCR sequencing was collected from all dose cohorts at baseline, on cycle 4 day 1, and on cycle 7 day 1. Samples were obtained from an open-label, multicenter, first-in-human phase I dose-escalation trial of ivuxolimab. The trial enrolled adults with locally advanced or metastatic head and neck squamous cell, hepatocellular, melanoma or renal cell carcinoma. Before TCR sequencing, CD4+ T cells and CD8+ T cells from peripheral blood were sorted into separate populations.

About this clone itself: Which antigen it targets is not known. No clone much larger than this one lies a single base away; base qualities are absent.

This sequence was found in an adult with an advanced solid tumor such as melanoma, head and neck, liver or kidney cancer. Specimen: CD4+ or CD8+ T cells sorted from blood, collected in a trial of the OX40 agonist ivuxolimab.

The nucleotide sequence reads as follows: TGTGCCAGCAGCGTAGCTCAGGGACGGGGTAGCTATGGCTACACCTTC. Its coded protein is CASSVAQGRGSYGYTF. The chain joins TRBV9 to TRBJ1-2, and the D gene may be TRBD1, 5 bases matching. According to the germline V gene, CDR1 reads SGDLS and CDR2 reads YYNGEE. V and J are truncated by 0 bases and 4 bases respectively, leaving an intervening sequence of 16 bases. Inclusive of the bounding cysteine and phenylalanine, the CDR3 is 16 residues long. Left in the record is the CDR3 DNA by itself, 48 bases read in frame from the first base.